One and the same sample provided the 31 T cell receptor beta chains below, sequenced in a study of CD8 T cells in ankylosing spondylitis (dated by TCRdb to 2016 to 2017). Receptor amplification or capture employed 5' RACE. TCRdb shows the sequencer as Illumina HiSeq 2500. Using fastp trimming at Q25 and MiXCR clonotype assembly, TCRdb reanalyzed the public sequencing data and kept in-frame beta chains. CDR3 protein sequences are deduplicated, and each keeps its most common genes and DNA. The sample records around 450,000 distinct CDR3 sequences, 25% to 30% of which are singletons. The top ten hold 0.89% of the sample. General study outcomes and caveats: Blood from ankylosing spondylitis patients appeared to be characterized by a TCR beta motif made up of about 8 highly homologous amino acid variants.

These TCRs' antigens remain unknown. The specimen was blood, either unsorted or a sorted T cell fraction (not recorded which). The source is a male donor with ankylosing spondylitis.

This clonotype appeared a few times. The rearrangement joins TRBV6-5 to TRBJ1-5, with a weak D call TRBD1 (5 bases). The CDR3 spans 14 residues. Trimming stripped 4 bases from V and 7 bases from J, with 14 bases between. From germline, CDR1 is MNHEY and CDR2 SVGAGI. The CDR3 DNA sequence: TGTGCCAGCAGTTCGGGCAGGGAGTGGCAGCCCCAGCATTTT. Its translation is CASSSGREWQPQHF.

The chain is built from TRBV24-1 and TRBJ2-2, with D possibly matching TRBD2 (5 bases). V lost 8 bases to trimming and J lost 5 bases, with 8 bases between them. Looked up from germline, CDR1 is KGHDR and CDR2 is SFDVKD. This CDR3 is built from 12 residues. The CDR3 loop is CATTGVTGELFF. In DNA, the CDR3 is TGTGCCACCACCGGGGTAACCGGGGAGCTGTTTTTT.

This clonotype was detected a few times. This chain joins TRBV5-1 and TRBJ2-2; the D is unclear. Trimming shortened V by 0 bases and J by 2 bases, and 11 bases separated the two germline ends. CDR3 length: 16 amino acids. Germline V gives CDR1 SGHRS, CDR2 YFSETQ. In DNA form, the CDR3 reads TGCGCCAGCAGCTTGGAGGGCAGTATTAACACCGGGGAGCTGTTTTTT. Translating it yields CASSLEGSINTGELFF.

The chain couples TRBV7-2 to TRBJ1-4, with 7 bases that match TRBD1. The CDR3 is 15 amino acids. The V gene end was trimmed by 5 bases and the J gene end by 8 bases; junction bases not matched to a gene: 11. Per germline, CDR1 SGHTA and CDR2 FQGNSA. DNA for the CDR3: TGTGCCAGCAGCGGCCGACAGGGAGTCGGCGAAAAACTGTTTTTT. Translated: CASSGRQGVGEKLFF.

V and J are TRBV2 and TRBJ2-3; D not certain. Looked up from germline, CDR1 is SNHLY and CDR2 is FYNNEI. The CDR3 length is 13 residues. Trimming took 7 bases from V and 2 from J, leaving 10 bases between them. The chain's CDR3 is CASTSAPTDTQYF. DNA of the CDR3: TGTGCCAGCACCAGCGCACCCACAGATACGCAGTATTTT.

CDR3: CASSLKSGGTYNEQFF. The CDR3 DNA follows: TGTGCCAGCAGCTTAAAGAGCGGCGGGACCTACAATGAGCAGTTCTTC. This chain uses TRBV5-5 with TRBJ2-1, with D perhaps TRBD2 (6 bases). This CDR3 contains 16 residues. V was clipped by 2 bases and J by 2 bases, with 14 bases between them. Germline values: CDR1 SGHKS, CDR2 YYEKEE (reference sequence).

Here the CDR3 reads CASSTAPGNTGELFF. In DNA, the CDR3 is TGCGCCAGCAGTACTGCGCCGGGAAACACCGGGGAGCTGTTTTTT. V gene TRBV5-1 combines with J gene TRBJ2-2; D perhaps matches TRBD2 (5 bases). Germline CDR1 and CDR2: SGHRS and YFSETQ. The CDR3 has 15 amino acids. Trimming left V 5 bases short and J 2 bases short, with 13 bases between.

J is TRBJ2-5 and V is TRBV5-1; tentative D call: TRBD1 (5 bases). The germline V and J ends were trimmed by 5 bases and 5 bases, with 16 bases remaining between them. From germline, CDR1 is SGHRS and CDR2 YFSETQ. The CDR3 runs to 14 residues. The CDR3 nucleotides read TGCGCCAGCAGGACAGTCCTAGGGCGGGAGACCCAGTACTTC. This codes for CASRTVLGRETQYF.

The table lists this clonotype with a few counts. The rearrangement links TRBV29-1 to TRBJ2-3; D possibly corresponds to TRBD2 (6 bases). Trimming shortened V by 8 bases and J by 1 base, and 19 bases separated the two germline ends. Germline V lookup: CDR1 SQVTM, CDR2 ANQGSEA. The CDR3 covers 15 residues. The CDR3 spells CSSLGRRGGTDTQYF. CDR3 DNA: TGCAGCTCCTTGGGACGCCGCGGGGGCACAGATACGCAGTATTTT.

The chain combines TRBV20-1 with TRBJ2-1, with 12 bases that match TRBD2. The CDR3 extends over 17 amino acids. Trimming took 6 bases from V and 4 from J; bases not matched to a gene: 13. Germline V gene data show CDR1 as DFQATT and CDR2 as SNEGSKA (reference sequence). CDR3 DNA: TGCAGTGCCGGAGGACTAGCGGGGCGTGGGTTATACAATGAGCAGTTCTTC. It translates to CSAGGLAGRGLYNEQFF.

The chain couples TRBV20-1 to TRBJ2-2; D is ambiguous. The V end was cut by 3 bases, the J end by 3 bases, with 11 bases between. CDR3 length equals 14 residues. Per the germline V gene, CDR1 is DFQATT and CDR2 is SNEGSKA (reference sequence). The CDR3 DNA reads TGCAGTGCTAGGGCCCCCCGAGACACCGGGGAGCTGTTTTTT. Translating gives CSARAPRDTGELFF.

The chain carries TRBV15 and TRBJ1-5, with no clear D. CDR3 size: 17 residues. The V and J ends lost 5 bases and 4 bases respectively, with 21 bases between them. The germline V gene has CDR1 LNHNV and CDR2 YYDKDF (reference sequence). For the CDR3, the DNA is TGTGCCACCAGCGGACTGGCCCCAACATTCACTAATCAGCCCCAGCATTTT. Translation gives CATSGLAPTFTNQPQHF.

CDR3 DNA: TGTGCCAGCAGCGATGGGCCACGACGCGAGCAGTACTTC. It specifies CASSDGPRREQYF. The chain couples TRBV7-8 to TRBJ2-7, with D unclear. The ends were cut back, 5 bases at V and 6 bases at J, with 14 bases in the middle. Germline V gene sequence: CDR1 SGHVS, CDR2 FQNEAQ. CDR3 size: 13 residues.

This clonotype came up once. In nucleotides, the CDR3 is TGTGCCAGCAGTCCCAAAGCCCCGGCGTATCAGCCCCAGCATTTT. Protein product: CASSPKAPAYQPQHF. The J gene is TRBJ1-5, the V gene TRBV12-3 or TRBV12-4; D gene uncertain. The CDR3 spans 15 residues. The V and J ends lost 5 bases and 5 bases respectively, with 16 bases between them.

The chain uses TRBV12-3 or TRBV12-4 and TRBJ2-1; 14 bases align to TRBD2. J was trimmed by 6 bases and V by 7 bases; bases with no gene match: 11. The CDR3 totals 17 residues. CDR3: CASTTGMGLAGANEQFF. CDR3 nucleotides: TGTGCCAGCACCACCGGGATGGGACTAGCGGGGGCCAATGAGCAGTTCTTC.

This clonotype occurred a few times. CDR3 in DNA: TGTGCCAGCAGTGTTACAGGGAATCAGCCCCAGCATTTT. Its translation: CASSVTGNQPQHF. V and J are TRBV14 and TRBJ1-5, with a weak D call TRBD1 (6 bases). Trimming took off 6 bases at V and 4 bases at J, with 10 bases between the two ends. Germline-derived CDR1 and CDR2 are SGHDN and FVKESK. The CDR3 sequence is 13 residues long.

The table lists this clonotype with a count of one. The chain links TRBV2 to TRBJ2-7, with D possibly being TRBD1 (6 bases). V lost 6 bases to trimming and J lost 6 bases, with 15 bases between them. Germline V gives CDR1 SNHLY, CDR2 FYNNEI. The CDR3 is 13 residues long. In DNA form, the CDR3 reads TGTGCCAGCAGAGCCCACCCACAGGGCGAGCAGTACTTC. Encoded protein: CASRAHPQGEQYF.

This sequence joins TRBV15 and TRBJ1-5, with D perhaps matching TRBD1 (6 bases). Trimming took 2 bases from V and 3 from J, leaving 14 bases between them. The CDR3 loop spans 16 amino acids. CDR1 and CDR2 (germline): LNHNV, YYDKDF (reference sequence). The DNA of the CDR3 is TGTGCCACCAGCAGAAAGTTACAGGGAGTCAATCAGCCCCAGCATTTT. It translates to CATSRKLQGVNQPQHF. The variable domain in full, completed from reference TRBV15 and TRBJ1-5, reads DAMVIQNPRYQVTQFGKPVTLSCSQTLNHNVMYWYQQKSSQAPKLLFHYYDKDFNNEADTPDNFQSRRPNTSFCFLDIRSPGLGDTAMYLCATSRKLQGVNQPQHFGDGTRLSIL.

The CDR3 region has the DNA TGTGCCAGCTCACCACCACAGGGGTACGAGCAGTACTTC. It translates to CASSPPQGYEQYF. This chain uses TRBV18 with TRBJ2-7, with 7 bases matching TRBD1. The germline gives CDR1 KGHSH, CDR2 LQKENI. This CDR3 is built from 13 residues. Trimming took 0 bases from V and 4 from J; bases not matched to a gene: 0.

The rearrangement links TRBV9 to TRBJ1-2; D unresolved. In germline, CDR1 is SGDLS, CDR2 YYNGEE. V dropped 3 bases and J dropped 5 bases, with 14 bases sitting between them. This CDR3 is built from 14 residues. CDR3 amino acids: CASSARTGIYGYTF. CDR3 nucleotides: TGTGCCAGCAGCGCTAGGACGGGGATATATGGCTACACCTTC.

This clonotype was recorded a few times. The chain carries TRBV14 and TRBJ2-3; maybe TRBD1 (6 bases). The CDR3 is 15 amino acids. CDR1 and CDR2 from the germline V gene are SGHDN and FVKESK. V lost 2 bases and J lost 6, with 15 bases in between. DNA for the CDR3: TGTGCCAGCAGCCAACTTGGGGGCGCACGCGATACGCAGTATTTT. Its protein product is CASSQLGGARDTQYF.

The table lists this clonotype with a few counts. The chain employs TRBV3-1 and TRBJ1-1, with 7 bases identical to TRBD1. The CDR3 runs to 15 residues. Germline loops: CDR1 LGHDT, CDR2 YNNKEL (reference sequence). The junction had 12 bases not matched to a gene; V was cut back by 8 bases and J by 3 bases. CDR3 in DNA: TGTGCCAGCTCTCGACAGGGCACGGGGTACACTGAAGCTTTCTTT. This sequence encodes CASSRQGTGYTEAFF.

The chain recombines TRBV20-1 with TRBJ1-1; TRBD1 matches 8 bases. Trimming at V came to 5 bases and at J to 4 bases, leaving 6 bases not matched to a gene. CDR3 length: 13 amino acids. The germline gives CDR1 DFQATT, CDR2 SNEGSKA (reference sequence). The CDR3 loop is CSAVGDRGTEAFF. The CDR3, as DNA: TGCAGTGCTGTAGGCGACAGGGGCACTGAAGCTTTCTTT.

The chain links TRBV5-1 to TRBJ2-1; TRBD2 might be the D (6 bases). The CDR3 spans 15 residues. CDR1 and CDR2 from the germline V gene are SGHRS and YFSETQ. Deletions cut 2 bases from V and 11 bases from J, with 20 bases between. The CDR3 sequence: CASSLGGVGAEKQFF. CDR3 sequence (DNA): TGCGCCAGCAGCTTAGGAGGGGTCGGTGCAGAAAAGCAGTTCTTC.

CDR3 DNA sequence: TGCAGTGCTCCTCCTTCTAGCGGGCACTCCTACGAGCAGTACTTC. It encodes CSAPPSSGHSYEQYF. This chain joins TRBV20-1 and TRBJ2-7; 8 nucleotides agree with TRBD2. This CDR3 is 15 amino acids long. V lost 5 bases, J lost 0 bases, and 9 bases stayed unmatched. The V gene's germline CDR1 is DFQATT and CDR2 SNEGSKA (reference sequence).

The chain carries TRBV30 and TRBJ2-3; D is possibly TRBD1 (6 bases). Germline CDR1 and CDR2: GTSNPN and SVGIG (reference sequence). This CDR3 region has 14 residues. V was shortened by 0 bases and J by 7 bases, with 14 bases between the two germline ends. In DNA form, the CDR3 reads TGTGCCTGGAGTGTACGTGGGGGCGGCTATACGCAGTATTTT. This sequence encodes CAWSVRGGGYTQYF.

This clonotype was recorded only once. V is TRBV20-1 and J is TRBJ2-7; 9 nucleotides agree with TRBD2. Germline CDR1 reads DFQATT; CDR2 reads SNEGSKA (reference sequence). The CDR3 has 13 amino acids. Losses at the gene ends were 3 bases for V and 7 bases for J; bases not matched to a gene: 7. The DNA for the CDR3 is TGCAGTGCTAGGGCGGGGGGGCTGAGGGAGCAGTACTTC. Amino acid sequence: CSARAGGLREQYF.

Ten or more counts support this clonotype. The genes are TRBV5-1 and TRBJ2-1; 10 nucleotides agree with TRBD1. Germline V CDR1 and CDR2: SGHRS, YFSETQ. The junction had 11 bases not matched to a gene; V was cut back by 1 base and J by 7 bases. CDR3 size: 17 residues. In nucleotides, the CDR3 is TGCGCCAGCAGCTTGACCACCCGGGACAGGGGAGGAAATGAGCAGTTCTTC. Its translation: CASSLTTRDRGGNEQFF.

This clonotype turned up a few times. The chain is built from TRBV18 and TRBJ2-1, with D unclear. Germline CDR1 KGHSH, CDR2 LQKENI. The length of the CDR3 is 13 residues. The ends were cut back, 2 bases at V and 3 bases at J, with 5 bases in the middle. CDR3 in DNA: TGTGCCAGCTCACCAGACCTCTACAATGAGCAGTTCTTC. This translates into CASSPDLYNEQFF.

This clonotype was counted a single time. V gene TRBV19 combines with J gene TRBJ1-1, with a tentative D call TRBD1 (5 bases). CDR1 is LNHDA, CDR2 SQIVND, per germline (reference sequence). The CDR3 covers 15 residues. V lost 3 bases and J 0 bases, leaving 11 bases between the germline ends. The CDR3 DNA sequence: TGTGCCAGTAGTATTGGGGACGGGCTGAACACTGAAGCTTTCTTT. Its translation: CASSIGDGLNTEAFF.

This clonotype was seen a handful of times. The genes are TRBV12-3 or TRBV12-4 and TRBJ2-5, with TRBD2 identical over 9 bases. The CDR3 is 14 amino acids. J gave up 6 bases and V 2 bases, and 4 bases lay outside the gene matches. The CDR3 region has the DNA TGTGCCAGCAGTTTACTAGCGGGACGGCAGACCCAGTACTTC. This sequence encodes CASSLLAGRQTQYF.